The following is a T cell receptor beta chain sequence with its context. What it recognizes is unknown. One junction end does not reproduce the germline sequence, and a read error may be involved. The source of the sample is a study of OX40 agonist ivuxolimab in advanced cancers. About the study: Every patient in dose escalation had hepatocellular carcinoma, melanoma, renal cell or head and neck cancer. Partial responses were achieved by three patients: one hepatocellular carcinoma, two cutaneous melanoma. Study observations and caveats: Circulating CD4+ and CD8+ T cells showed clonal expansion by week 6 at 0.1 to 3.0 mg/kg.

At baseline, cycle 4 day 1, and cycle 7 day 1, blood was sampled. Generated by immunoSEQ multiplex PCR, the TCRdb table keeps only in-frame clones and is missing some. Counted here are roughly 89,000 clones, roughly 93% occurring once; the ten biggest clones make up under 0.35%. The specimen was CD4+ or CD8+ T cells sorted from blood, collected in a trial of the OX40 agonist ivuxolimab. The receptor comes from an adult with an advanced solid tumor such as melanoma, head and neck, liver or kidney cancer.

The CDR3 nucleotides are TGTGCCAGCAGATACTTCGGGGCGAGTAGCAATCAGCCCCAGCATTTT. Translating it yields CASRYFGASSNQPQHF. The chain has TRBV6-6 and TRBJ1-5; TRBD1 might be the D (5 bases). The CDR3 has 16 residues. Looked up from germline, CDR1 is MNHNY and CDR2 is SVGAGI (reference sequence).